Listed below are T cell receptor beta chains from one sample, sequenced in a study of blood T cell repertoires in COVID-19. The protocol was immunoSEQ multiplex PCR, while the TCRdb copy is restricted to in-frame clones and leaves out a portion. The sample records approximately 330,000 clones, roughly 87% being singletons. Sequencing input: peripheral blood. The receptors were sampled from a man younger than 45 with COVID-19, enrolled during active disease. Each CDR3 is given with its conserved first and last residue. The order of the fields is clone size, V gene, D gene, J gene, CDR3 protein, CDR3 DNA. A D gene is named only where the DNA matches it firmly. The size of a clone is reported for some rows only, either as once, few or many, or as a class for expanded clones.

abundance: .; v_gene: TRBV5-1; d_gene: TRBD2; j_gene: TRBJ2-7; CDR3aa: CASSLMGGTSGTGEQYF; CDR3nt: TGCGCCAGCAGCTTGATGGGCGGGACTAGCGGGACGGGGGAGCAGTACTTC
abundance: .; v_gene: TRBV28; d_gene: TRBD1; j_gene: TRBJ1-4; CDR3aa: CASSSNRGWDEKLFF; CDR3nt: TGTGCCAGCAGTTCCAACAGGGGATGGGATGAAAAACTGTTTTTT
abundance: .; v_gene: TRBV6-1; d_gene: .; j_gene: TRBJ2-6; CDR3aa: CASSEQASGANVLTF; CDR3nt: TGTGCCAGCAGTGAACAGGCCTCTGGGGCCAACGTCCTGACTTTC
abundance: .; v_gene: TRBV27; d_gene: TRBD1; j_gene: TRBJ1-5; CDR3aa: CASMDRGGNQPQHF; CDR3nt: TGTGCCAGCATGGACAGGGGGGGCAATCAGCCCCAGCATTTT
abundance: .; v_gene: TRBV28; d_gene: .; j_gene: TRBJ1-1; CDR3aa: CASSFYVVLNTEAFF; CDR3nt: TGTGCCAGCAGTTTTTATGTAGTATTGAACACTGAAGCTTTCTTT
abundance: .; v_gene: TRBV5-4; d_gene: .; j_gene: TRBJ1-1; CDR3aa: CASSSPGDYTEAFF; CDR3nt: TGTGCCAGCAGCTCACCAGGGGATTACACTGAAGCTTTCTTT
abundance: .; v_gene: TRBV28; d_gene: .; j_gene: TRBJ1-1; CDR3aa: CASSGLGQGKDTEAFF; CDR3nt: TGTGCCAGCAGTGGCCTAGGGCAGGGCAAGGACACTGAAGCTTTCTTT
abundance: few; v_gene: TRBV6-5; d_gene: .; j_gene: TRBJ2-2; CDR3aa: CASSFGGTNTGELFF; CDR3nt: TGTGCCAGCAGTTTCGGGGGAACAAACACCGGGGAGCTGTTTTTT
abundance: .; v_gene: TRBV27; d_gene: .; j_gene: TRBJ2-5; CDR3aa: CASSLSDLRTQYF; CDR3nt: TGTGCCAGCAGTTTATCGGACTTAAGGACCCAGTACTTC
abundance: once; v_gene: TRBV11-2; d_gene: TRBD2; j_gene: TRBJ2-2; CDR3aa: CASSSLAGPDTGELFF; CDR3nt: TGTGCCAGCAGCTCTCTAGCGGGACCCGACACCGGGGAGCTGTTTTTT